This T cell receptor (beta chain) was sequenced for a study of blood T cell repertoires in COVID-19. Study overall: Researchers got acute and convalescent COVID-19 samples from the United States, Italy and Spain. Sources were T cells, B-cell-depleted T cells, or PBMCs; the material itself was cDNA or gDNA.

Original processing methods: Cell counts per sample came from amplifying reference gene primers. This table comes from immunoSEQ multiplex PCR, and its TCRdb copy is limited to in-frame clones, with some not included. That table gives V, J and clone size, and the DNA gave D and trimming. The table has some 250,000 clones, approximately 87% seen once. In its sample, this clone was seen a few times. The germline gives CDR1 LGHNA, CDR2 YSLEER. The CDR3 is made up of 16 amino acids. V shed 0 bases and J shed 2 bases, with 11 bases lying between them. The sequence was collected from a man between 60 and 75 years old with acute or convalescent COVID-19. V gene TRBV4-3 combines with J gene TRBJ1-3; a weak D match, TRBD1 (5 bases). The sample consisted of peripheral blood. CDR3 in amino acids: CASSQDPPRAGNTIYF. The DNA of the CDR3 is TGCGCCAGCAGCCAAGATCCCCCCAGGGCTGGAAACACCATATATTTT.